The 19 T cell receptor beta chains in this list originate from one sample, sequenced in a study of T-cell memory formation after mild COVID-19. TCRdb re-derived calls from the 5' RACE reads in MiXCR, one entry per CDR3 protein. The sample has approximately 200,000 distinct CDR3 sequences, around 16% seen once. Sequencing was performed on PBMCs or a T cell subset sorted from them (not recorded which). All receptors derive from an adult woman who had mild COVID-19 (a few samples of this study predate the infection). Cell type and time point are not known.

V and J are TRBV4-2 and TRBJ1-2, with D perhaps TRBD1 (5 bases). The V end lost 0 bases, the J end lost 4 bases, and 9 bases lay between the germline ends. CDR1 is LGHNA, CDR2 YNFKEQ, per germline. The CDR3 totals 14 residues. CDR3 nucleotide sequence: TGTGCCAGCAGCCAAGATTCAGGGAGCTATGGCTACACCTTC. It yields the protein CASSQDSGSYGYTF.

The chain couples TRBV4-3 to TRBJ2-3, with no clear D. Trimming shortened V by 0 bases and J by 0 bases, and 7 bases separated the two germline ends. Germline CDR1 is LGHNA and CDR2 is YSLEER. The CDR3 length is 15 residues. The CDR3 here is CASSQEGQSTDTQYF. CDR3 sequence (DNA): TGCGCCAGCAGCCAAGAGGGCCAGAGCACAGATACGCAGTATTTT.

The chain employs TRBV29-1 and TRBJ2-1; unclear D gene. Trimming removed 3 bases from V and 3 bases from J, with 18 bases in between. The CDR3 runs 16 residues. CDR1 and CDR2 (germline): SQVTM, ANQGSEA. The CDR3 DNA follows: TGCAGCGTTGACAGCTTAGCCCTTAATATCTACAATGAGCAGTTCTTC. Its protein is CSVDSLALNIYNEQFF.

This clonotype was observed a handful of times. The V call is TRBV20-1, the J call TRBJ2-5; D may be TRBD2 (6 bases). Trimming took 0 bases from V and 2 from J, leaving 13 bases between them. The CDR3 contains 15 residues. Germline assignment: CDR1 DFQATT and CDR2 SNEGSKA (reference sequence). The CDR3 spells CSARDGKSGQETQYF. For the CDR3, the DNA is TGCAGTGCTAGAGATGGGAAAAGCGGGCAAGAGACCCAGTACTTC.

V gene TRBV6-1 combines with J gene TRBJ2-7; 10 nucleotides agree with TRBD1. Germline V gene data show CDR1 as MNHNS and CDR2 as SASEGT. Unmatched junction bases numbered 7, after V lost 7 bases and J lost 1 base. The CDR3 consists of 15 residues. The CDR3 here is CASISDRGISYEQYF. CDR3 nucleotide sequence: TGTGCCAGCATCTCGGACAGGGGGATTTCCTACGAGCAGTACTTC.

The CDR3 loop is CASSSASGGASVQFF. The CDR3 region has the DNA TGTGCCAGCAGCTCCGCTAGCGGGGGGGCCTCTGTGCAGTTCTTC. The rearrangement joins TRBV7-8 to TRBJ2-1, with 12 bases lining up with TRBD2. Germline values: CDR1 SGHVS, CDR2 FQNEAQ. The CDR3 runs 15 residues. The trim removed 4 bases at V and 12 bases at J, leaving 10 bases unmatched.

The chain recombines TRBV14 with TRBJ2-7, with D unresolved. Between the trimmed V and J ends, which lost 1 base and 3 bases, there was a span of 10 bases. This CDR3 spans 14 amino acids. Per germline, CDR1 SGHDN and CDR2 FVKESK. CDR3 loop: CASSQVTANYEQYF. The DNA of the CDR3 is TGTGCCAGCAGCCAAGTAACGGCCAACTACGAGCAGTACTTC.

This clonotype was seen many times. V is TRBV15 and J is TRBJ1-2; unclear D gene. Trimming left V 1 base short and J 4 bases short, with 16 bases between. The CDR3 extends over 16 amino acids. Germline CDR1 is LNHNV and CDR2 is YYDKDF (reference sequence). The CDR3 protein is CATSRGAGGGVYGYTF. DNA of the CDR3: TGTGCCACCAGCAGAGGGGCAGGAGGAGGTGTCTATGGCTACACCTTC.

This clonotype was counted between two and nine times. The rearrangement uses TRBV7-6 and TRBJ2-3, with TRBD1 identical over 9 bases. The CDR3 is 16 amino acids. Germline CDR1 reads SGHVS; CDR2 reads FNYEAQ. With 0 bases clipped from V and 2 bases from J, the junction kept 3 bases outside the gene matches. CDR3 in DNA: TGTGCCAGCAGCTTAGCCCGGACAGGGGCCACAGATACGCAGTATTTT. This gives the protein CASSLARTGATDTQYF.

This clonotype was observed a few times. This chain connects TRBV7-6 to TRBJ1-4; D possibly corresponds to TRBD1 (6 bases). Germline V gene lookup returns CDR1 SGHVS and CDR2 FNYEAQ. This CDR3 spans 17 amino acids. V dropped 3 bases and J dropped 0 bases, with 14 bases sitting between them. The CDR3 DNA is TGTGCCAGCAGCTTGCAGACAGGTTTTGCAACTAATGAAAAACTGTTTTTT. Residues: CASSLQTGFATNEKLFF.

This clonotype showed up many times. This chain connects TRBV2 to TRBJ2-7; 8 bases fit TRBD1. With V trimmed by 5 bases and J by 3 bases, 12 bases remained unmatched. This CDR3 is built from 16 residues. In germline, CDR1 is SNHLY, CDR2 FYNNEI. CDR3 sequence reads: CASSRRTGTVGYEQYF. CDR3 coding DNA: TGTGCCAGCAGTAGACGGACAGGGACCGTTGGCTACGAGCAGTACTTC.

Worth noting for this clonotype: The junction departs from the called germline gene at one end, perhaps through a read error. This rearrangement joins TRBV11-3 to TRBJ1-1, with TRBD1 as a possible D gene (5 bases). This CDR3 comprises 14 residues. CDR1 and CDR2 (germline): SGHNT, YENEEA. The CDR3 loop is CASSSGPGNTEALF. Here the CDR3 DNA reads TGTGCCAGCAGCTCGGGTCCAGGGAACACTGAAGCTTTATTT. The variable domain in full, completed from reference TRBV11-3 and TRBJ1-1, reads EAGVVQSPRYKIIEKKQPVAFWCNPISGHNTLYWYLQNLGQGPELLIRYENEEAVDDSQLPKDRFSAERLKGVDSTLKIQPAELGDSAVYLCASSSGPGNTEALFGQGTRLTVV.

The gene calls are TRBV5-1 and TRBJ2-1, with D perhaps assigned TRBD1 or TRBD2 (5 bases each). Trimming removed 4 bases from V and 4 bases from J, with 12 bases in between. The CDR3 is 14 amino acids. CDR1 and CDR2 from the germline V gene are SGHRS and YFSETQ. CDR3 loop: CASSPTGAYNEQFF. The CDR3 region has the DNA TGCGCCAGCAGCCCTACCGGGGCATACAATGAGCAGTTCTTC.

V gene TRBV4-2 combines with J gene TRBJ2-2; weak D call: TRBD1 (6 bases). Germline V gene lookup returns CDR1 LGHNA and CDR2 YNFKEQ. V lost 4 bases and J lost 6, with 18 bases in between. CDR3 length: 16 residues. CDR3 sequence (DNA): TGTGCCAGCAGCCCAGGGGACCGTCTAGGCGCCGGGGAGCTGTTTTTT. It is translated as CASSPGDRLGAGELFF.

The rearrangement joins TRBV30 to TRBJ1-4; 8 nucleotides align to TRBD1. The ends lost 3 bases at V and 3 bases at J; junction bases unmatched: 6. There are 15 residues in the CDR3. CDR1 GTSNPN and CDR2 SVGIG come from the germline V gene (reference sequence). The CDR3 reads CAWSGQGAANEKLFF. In DNA form, the CDR3 reads TGTGCCTGGAGCGGACAGGGAGCAGCTAATGAAAAACTGTTTTTT. The full variable domain, in which reference TRBV30 and TRBJ1-4 provide the parts outside the CDR3, is SQTIHQWPATLVQPVGSPLSLECTVEGTSNPNLYWYRQAAGRGLQLLFYSVGIGQISSEVPQNLSASRPQDRQFILSSKKLLLSDSGFYLCAWSGQGAANEKLFFGSGTQLSVL.

This rearrangement joins TRBV7-9 to TRBJ2-2, with a tentative D call TRBD2 (7 bases). Germline CDR1 and CDR2: SEHNR and FQNEAQ (reference sequence). CDR3 size: 17 residues. The V end lost 5 bases, the J end lost 0 bases, and 16 bases lay between the germline ends. CDR3 nucleotides: TGTGCCAGCAGCCCGGGCGGGGGCGTCACGAACACCGGGGAGCTGTTTTTT. It translates to CASSPGGGVTNTGELFF. The variable domain in full, completed from reference TRBV7-9 and TRBJ2-2, reads DTGVSQNPRHKITKRGQNVTFRCDPISEHNRLYWYRQTLGQGPEFLTYFQNEAQLEKSRLLSDRFSAERPKGSFSTLEIQRTEQGDSAMYLCASSPGGGVTNTGELFFGEGSRLTVL.

This clonotype turned up a few times. This chain connects TRBV7-6 to TRBJ2-1; 9 bases agree with TRBD2. The V gene's germline CDR1 is SGHVS and CDR2 FNYEAQ. The CDR3 length is 11 residues. In DNA, the CDR3 is TGTGCAGCGGGGGGCTTGAATGAGCAGTTCTTC. Translation gives CAAGGLNEQFF.

This clonotype was recorded at least ten times. V gene TRBV11-2 combines with J gene TRBJ2-7, with 15 nucleotides matching TRBD2. CDR1 and CDR2 from the germline V gene are SGHAT and FQNNGV. This CDR3 spans 17 amino acids. Trimming cost V 5 bases and J 2 bases; bases outside gene matches: 7. The CDR3 DNA reads as TGTGCCAGCAGCCCCTACGGACTAGCGGGAGGGCCCTACGAGCAGTACTTC. As protein: CASSPYGLAGGPYEQYF.

V is TRBV15 and J is TRBJ1-2, with TRBD1 matching over 8 bases. This CDR3 region has 14 residues. Germline CDR1 and CDR2: LNHNV and YYDKDF (reference sequence). V dropped 5 bases and J dropped 7; count of bases not matched to a gene: 9. The CDR3 DNA is TGTGCCACCAGCTTCTCAACCGGGACAGGTGGCTACACCTTC. It codes for CATSFSTGTGGYTF.